This T cell receptor beta chain was obtained from a study of chemoradiotherapy in HPV16-positive cancers. Using immunoSEQ multiplex PCR, the repertoire was profiled, and TCRdb retains in-frame clones only, with some absent. In the table there are approximately 6,200 clones, almost 90% of which are singletons. The V end was cut by 1 base, the J end by 4 bases, with 11 bases between. This CDR3 has 14 amino acids. CDR1 and CDR2 (germline): SGHNT, YYREEE (reference sequence). The sequencing used blood, collected from a patient who underwent chemoradiotherapy. The rearrangement uses TRBV5-4 and TRBJ1-1; D call uncertain. The source is a human donor with HPV-associated anogenital cancer. The CDR3 DNA reads TGTGCCAGCAGCTTGAAATCAGGAAGCACTGAAGCTTTCTTT. Protein sequence: CASSLKSGSTEAFF.